These 6 T cell receptor beta chains share one sample of origin, sequenced in a study of cytomegalovirus exposure and HLA in healthy donors. PCR amplification relied on 60 Vbeta primers (plus 13 Jbeta primers). Profiling relied on immunoSEQ multiplex PCR, and the TCRdb table lists in-frame clones only, not all of them. The table has about 160,000 clones, roughly 82% seen once. The material sequenced was PBMCs. These TCRs come from a man between 50 and 59 years old in good health and CMV-seropositive.

The chain has TRBV5-4 and TRBJ2-1; TRBD1 aligns across 10 bases. V lost 5 bases to trimming and J lost 4 bases; unmatched junction nucleotides: 15. There are 18 residues in the CDR3. CDR1 is SGHNT, CDR2 YYREEE, per germline (reference sequence). The CDR3 protein is CASSTGQGDLYQYNEQFF. CDR3 DNA sequence: TGTGCCAGCAGTACCGGACAGGGGGATTTGTACCAGTACAATGAGCAGTTCTTC. Looking up the rest from reference TRBV5-4 and TRBJ2-1 gives the full variable domain: ETGVTQSPTHLIKTRGQQVTLRCSSQSGHNTVSWYQQALGQGPQFIFQYYREEENGRGNFPPRFSGLQFPNYSSELNVNALELDDSALYLCASSTGQGDLYQYNEQFFGPGTRLTVL.

The rearrangement links TRBV30 to TRBJ2-5, with 11 bases that match TRBD2. Germline V gene lookup returns CDR1 GTSNPN and CDR2 SVGIG (reference sequence). This CDR3 has 14 residues. V gave up 7 bases and J gave up 1 base; unmatched junction bases: 5. The CDR3 nucleotides read TGTGCCTACCGACTAGCGGGGAGCCAAGAGACCCAGTACTTC. This gives the protein CAYRLAGSQETQYF.

The CDR3, as DNA: TGCGCCAGCAGCCCGCGTCGGGGGAAAAGCGGGGGGGAAGAGACCCAGTACTTC. Its translation: CASSPRRGKSGGEETQYF. The chain is built from TRBV4-3 and TRBJ2-5, with 10 bases matching TRBD2. The germline CDR1 and CDR2 sequences are LGHNA and YSLEER. The CDR3 contains 18 residues. The ends lost 4 bases at V and 3 bases at J; junction bases unmatched: 14.

The chain links TRBV7-9 to TRBJ2-3, with D perhaps TRBD2 (7 bases). The CDR3 length is 17 residues. Between the trimmed V and J ends, which lost 7 bases and 0 bases, there was a span of 20 bases. The germline V gene encodes CDR1 SEHNR and CDR2 FQNEAQ (reference sequence). CDR3 in DNA: TGTGCCAGCATTAAACTTGGGGGGGCCCAAAGCACAGATACGCAGTATTTT. Translated, it gives CASIKLGGAQSTDTQYF.

This rearrangement joins TRBV15 to TRBJ1-5; D gene uncertain. Germline-derived CDR1 and CDR2 are LNHNV and YYDKDF (reference sequence). The CDR3 is 15 residues long. The germline V and J ends were trimmed by 0 bases and 7 bases, with 13 bases remaining between them. The CDR3 DNA reads TGTGCCACCAGCAGAGATCGGGCCGGAGGCCAGCCCCAGCATTTT. The encoded protein is CATSRDRAGGQPQHF.

The J gene is TRBJ1-2, the V gene TRBV6-5; D perhaps matches TRBD1 (5 bases). The CDR3 loop spans 15 amino acids. Germline CDR1 and CDR2: MNHEY and SVGAGI. V shed 0 bases and J shed 4 bases, with 12 bases lying between them. The CDR3 nucleotides are TGTGCCAGCAGTTACTCGAGAGGGACTTCCTATGGCTACACCTTC. This codes for CASSYSRGTSYGYTF.